These T cell receptor beta chains were read from a single sample in a study of a mutant IDH1 vaccine in newly diagnosed glioma. The antigens of these receptors remain unknown. TCRdb's copy holds only in-frame clones and misses some; the assay was immunoSEQ multiplex PCR. The sample has some 120,000 clones, roughly 75% seen once; the top ten hold 5% to 7%. Source: PBMCs, taken from a glioma patient whose treatment included an IDH1 peptide vaccine. All receptors derive from a man aged 35 to 55 with glioma. CDR3s include the opening cysteine and the closing phenylalanine or tryptophan. The order of the fields is D gene, CDR3 length, clone size, J gene, V gene, CDR3 DNA, CDR3 protein. A D gene is named only where the DNA matches it firmly. Clone size is given for some rows only: seen once, a few or many times, or a class if the clone is expanded.

>-|17|-|TRBJ1-5|TRBV7-5
TGTGCCAGAAGCTTAGGGGGCGAGGGGACCATTCATCAGCCCCAGCATTTT
CARSLGGEGTIHQPQHF
>TRBD2|14|-|TRBJ2-3|TRBV28
TGTGCCAGCAGCCCGGGACTAGACACAGATACGCAGTATTTT
CASSPGLDTDTQYF
>TRBD1|15|-|TRBJ2-1|TRBV14
TGTGCCAGCAGCCCCTTAGGACAGGGGTTCGATGAGCAGTTCTTC
CASSPLGQGFDEQFF
>TRBD1|14|-|TRBJ1-1|TRBV5-8
TGTGCCAACCGCCGGGACAGGGTAAACACTGAAGCTTTCTTT
CANRRDRVNTEAFF
>TRBD2|17|-|TRBJ2-1|TRBV30
TGTGCCTGGAGTCCCCCTAGCGGGAGTGTCCCCTACAATGAGCAGTTCTTC
CAWSPPSGSVPYNEQFF
>TRBD2|16|once|TRBJ2-1|TRBV6-5
TGTGCCAGCAGTTCCCTCAGCGGGAGCTCCTACAATGAGCAGTTCTTC
CASSSLSGSSYNEQFF
>-|15|-|TRBJ2-4|TRBV27
TGTGCCAGCAGAAACACAGGGTCCTCCAAAAACATTCAGTACTTC
CASRNTGSSKNIQYF
>-|13|-|TRBJ1-3|TRBV7-8
TGTGCCAGCAGCTTTAAGGCCGAAAACACCATATATTTT
CASSFKAENTIYF
>-|13|-|TRBJ1-5|TRBV7-2
TGTGCCAGCAGCTCTCTATCATACGGGCCCCAGCATTTT
CASSSLSYGPQHF
>TRBD2|14|many|TRBJ2-1|TRBV7-3
TGTGCCAGCAGCTCTCTAGCGGGAGCCACTGAGCAGTTCTTC
CASSSLAGATEQFF
>-|14|-|TRBJ2-1|TRBV5-4
TGTGCCAGCAGCGCGGACGGGCCCTACAATGAGCAGTTCTTC
CASSADGPYNEQFF
>-|14|-|TRBJ2-7|TRBV19
TGTGCCAGCCGATCCGAACCTTTCTCCTACGAGCAGTACTTC
CASRSEPFSYEQYF
>TRBD1|15|-|TRBJ1-4|TRBV18
TGTGCCAGCTCACCCCAACAGGGGCCCAATGAAAAACTGTTTTTT
CASSPQQGPNEKLFF
>-|13|-|TRBJ1-1|TRBV19
TGTGCCAGTAGAGGGACATCCGACACTGAAGCTTTCTTT
CASRGTSDTEAFF
>TRBD1|15|-|TRBJ1-5|TRBV5-1
TGCGCCAGCAGCTATGACAGGGGGCACATTCAGCCCCAGCATTTT
CASSYDRGHIQPQHF
>-|17|-|TRBJ1-6|TRBV5-5
TGTGCCAGCAGCTTGGCCGGGCAGGGAAGTTATAATTCACCCCTCCACTTT
CASSLAGQGSYNSPLHF
>-|16|-|TRBJ1-5|TRBV27
TGTGCCAGCAGCCCGTGGGGGCAGGGAAGCAATCAGCCCCAGCATTTT
CASSPWGQGSNQPQHF
>-|15|-|TRBJ1-1|TRBV4-3
TGCGCCAGCAGCCAAGCGGGCCCTGGAAACACTGAAGCTTTCTTT
CASSQAGPGNTEAFF
>TRBD1|12|few|TRBJ1-1|TRBV30
TGTGCCTGGAACAGGGGAACTGCTGAAGCTTTCTTT
CAWNRGTAEAFF
>-|15|-|TRBJ2-1|TRBV28
TGTGCCAGCAGGCCTAGCGACTCCTCCTACAATGAGCAGTTCTTC
CASRPSDSSYNEQFF
>-|14|-|TRBJ2-5|TRBV7-2
TGTGCCAGCAGCCCTCCGCGCTTGCAAGAGACCCAGTACTTC
CASSPPRLQETQYF
>TRBD2|14|-|TRBJ2-1|TRBV27
TGTGCCAGCAGTTTTGGGCTAGCGGTAAATGAGCAGTTCTTC
CASSFGLAVNEQFF
>-|13|-|TRBJ2-3|TRBV5-4
TGTGCCAGCAGCGGAACAGGGACAGATACGCAGTATTTT
CASSGTGTDTQYF
>-|16|-|TRBJ1-2|TRBV7-9
TGTGCCAGCACCAAACCGGGAATAAGTCTGCTCTATGGCTACACCTTC
CASTKPGISLLYGYTF
>-|14|-|TRBJ2-1|TRBV6-1
TGTGCCAGCAGTGAAATAGGGGAGAACAATGAGCAGTTCTTC
CASSEIGENNEQFF
>-|12|once|TRBJ1-2|TRBV6-6
TGTGCCAGCAGTTACTCTGGGCAGGCCGGCACCTTC
CASSYSGQAGTF
>-|14|-|TRBJ1-5|TRBV7-2
TGTGCCAGCAGCTTAAGGGATGGCAATCAGCCCCAGCATTTT
CASSLRDGNQPQHF
>TRBD2|19|-|TRBJ2-3|TRBV30
TGTGCCTGGAGTTCGCCGGGGAGGGCAAGGGCGGGACCATCAGATACGCAGTATTTT
CAWSSPGRARAGPSDTQYF
>TRBD2|12|-|TRBJ2-5|TRBV13
TGTGCCAGCAGCCCAGACCGACTAGCGATGTACTTC
CASSPDRLAMYF
>TRBD2|15|-|TRBJ2-7|TRBV7-2
TGTGCCAGCAGCTTATATGGACTAGACTCCTACGAGCAGTACTTC
CASSLYGLDSYEQYF
>-|14|-|TRBJ1-1|TRBV10-2
TGCGCCAGCACTCTAGGACCTTCGAACACTGAAGCTTTCTTT
CASTLGPSNTEAFF
>TRBD1|18|-|TRBJ1-2|TRBV7-3
TGTGCCAGCAGCTTAAAAGGGAAAATGGACAGGGGGCAAGGAGGCTACACCTTC
CASSLKGKMDRGQGGYTF
>-|14|few|TRBJ1-1|TRBV11-2
TGTGCCAGCAGTCAGACAGGTAGAGGCACTGAAGCTTTCTTT
CASSQTGRGTEAFF
>TRBD1|14|-|TRBJ2-7|TRBV11-2
TGTGCCAGCAGCCAGGGACAGGGGCCCTACGAGCAGTACTTC
CASSQGQGPYEQYF
>-|14|-|TRBJ2-7|TRBV5-1
TGCGCCAGCAGCTGGGTGGGGGGTAGGAACGAGCAGTACTTC
CASSWVGGRNEQYF
>TRBD2|16|-|TRBJ2-2|TRBV6-1
TGTGCCAGCAGTGAAATAGCGGGAGGCGGGACCGGGGAGCTGTTTTTT
CASSEIAGGGTGELFF
>TRBD1|14|-|TRBJ2-7|TRBV19
TGTGCCAGTAGTATAATGGCAGGGGGCTACGAGCAGTACTTC
CASSIMAGGYEQYF
>-|14|-|TRBJ2-2|TRBV4-1
TGCGCCAGCAGCCAAGTGCGCAACACCGGGGAGCTGTTTTTT
CASSQVRNTGELFF
>-|14|-|TRBJ1-2|TRBV14
TGTGCCAGCAGCCAAGACAACAGGGAGGGGGGCTACACCTTC
CASSQDNREGGYTF
>TRBD1|14|-|TRBJ2-7|TRBV19
TGTGCCAGTAGTGGACAGGCGGGCATCTACGAGCAGTACTTC
CASSGQAGIYEQYF
>TRBD2|14|-|TRBJ2-7|TRBV28
TGTGCCAGCAGTTTACTAGCGGGATCCTACGAGCAGTACTTC
CASSLLAGSYEQYF